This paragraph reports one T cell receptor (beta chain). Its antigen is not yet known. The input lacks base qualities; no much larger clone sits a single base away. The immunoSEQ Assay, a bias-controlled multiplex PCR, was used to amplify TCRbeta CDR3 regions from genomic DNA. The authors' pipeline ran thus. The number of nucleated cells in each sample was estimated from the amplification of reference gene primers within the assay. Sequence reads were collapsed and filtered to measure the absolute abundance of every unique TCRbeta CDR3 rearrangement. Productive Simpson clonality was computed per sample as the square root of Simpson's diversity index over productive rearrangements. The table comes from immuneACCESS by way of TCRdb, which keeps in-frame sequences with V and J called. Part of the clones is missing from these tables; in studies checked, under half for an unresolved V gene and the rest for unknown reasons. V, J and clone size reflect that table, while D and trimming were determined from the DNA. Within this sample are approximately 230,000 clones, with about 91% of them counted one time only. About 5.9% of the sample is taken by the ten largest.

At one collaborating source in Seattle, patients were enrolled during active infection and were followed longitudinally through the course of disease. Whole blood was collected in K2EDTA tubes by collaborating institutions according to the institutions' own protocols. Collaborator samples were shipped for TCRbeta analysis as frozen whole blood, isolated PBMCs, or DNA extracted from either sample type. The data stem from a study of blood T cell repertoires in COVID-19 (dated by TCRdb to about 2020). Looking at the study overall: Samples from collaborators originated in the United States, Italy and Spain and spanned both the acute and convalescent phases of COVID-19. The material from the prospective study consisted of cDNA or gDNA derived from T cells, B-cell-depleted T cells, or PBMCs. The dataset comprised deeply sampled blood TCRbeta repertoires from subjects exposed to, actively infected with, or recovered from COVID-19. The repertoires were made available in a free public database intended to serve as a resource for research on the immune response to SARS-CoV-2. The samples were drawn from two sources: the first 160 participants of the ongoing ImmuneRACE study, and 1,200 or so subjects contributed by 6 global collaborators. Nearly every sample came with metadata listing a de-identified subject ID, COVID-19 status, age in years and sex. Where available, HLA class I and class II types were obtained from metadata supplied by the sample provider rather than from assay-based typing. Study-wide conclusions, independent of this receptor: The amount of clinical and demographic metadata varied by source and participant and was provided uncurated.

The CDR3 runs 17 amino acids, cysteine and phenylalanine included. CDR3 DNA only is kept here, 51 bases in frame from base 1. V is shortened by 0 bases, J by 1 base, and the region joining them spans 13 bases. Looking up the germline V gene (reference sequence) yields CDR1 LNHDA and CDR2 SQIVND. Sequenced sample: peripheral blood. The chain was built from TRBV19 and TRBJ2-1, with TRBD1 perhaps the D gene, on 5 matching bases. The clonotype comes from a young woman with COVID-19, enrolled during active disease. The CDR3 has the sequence CASSIDAQVLSYNEQFF. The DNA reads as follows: TGTGCCAGTAGTATAGACGCACAGGTTCTTTCCTACAATGAGCAGTTCTTC.